This entry lists 18 T cell receptor beta chains sequenced from one sample in a study of T-cell reconstitution after alpha-beta-depleted transplantation in children. Unique molecular identifiers tagged the TCRbeta library. TCRdb analysed the PCR reads with MiXCR anew, one entry per CDR3 protein. The sample lists about 980,000 distinct CDR3 sequences, under 30% occurring once. This sample comprised PBMCs, mostly from graft donor cells, obtained 360 days after TCRalphabeta/CD19-depleted stem cell transplant. Every receptor here comes from a boy under two years old who had a stem cell transplant for SCID, so the T cells may come from the graft donor.

The rearrangement links TRBV18 to TRBJ1-1; TRBD1 aligns across 9 bases. The CDR3 has 17 amino acids. The germline V gene has CDR1 KGHSH and CDR2 LQKENI. The junction had 7 bases not matched to a gene; V was cut back by 1 base and J by 1 base. The DNA of the CDR3 is TGTGCCAGCTCACCACTGAATGGACAGGGGACGAACACTGAAGCTTTCTTT. Its protein is CASSPLNGQGTNTEAFF.

This clonotype was detected a few times. This chain links TRBV6-5 with TRBJ1-2; 9 nucleotides match TRBD1. With 6 bases clipped from V and 7 bases from J, the junction kept 12 bases outside the gene matches. This CDR3 is built from 15 residues. Germline loops: CDR1 MNHEY, CDR2 SVGAGI. The CDR3 DNA sequence: TGTGCCAGCAGCCGATCACCGGGACAGGGAAGTGGCTACACCTTC. It translates to CASSRSPGQGSGYTF.

This clonotype was observed many times. V usage is TRBV7-8 and J usage is TRBJ2-2; 8 bases are a match to TRBD1. CDR1 and CDR2 (germline): SGHVS, FQNEAQ. V was pared by 4 bases and J by 2 bases, with 6 bases of the junction left unmatched. The CDR3 is 16 residues long. The CDR3 DNA is TGTGCCAGCAGCTGGGACAGGTCTATCAACACCGGGGAGCTGTTTTTT. Its translation is CASSWDRSINTGELFF. The entire variable domain, with the rest obtained from reference TRBV7-8 and TRBJ2-2, is as follows: GAGVSQSPRYKVAKRGQDVALRCDPISGHVSLFWYQQALGQGPEFLTYFQNEAQLDKSGLPSDRFFAERPEGSVSTLKIQRTQQEDSAVYLCASSWDRSINTGELFFGEGSRLTVL.

This clonotype was detected a few times. V usage is TRBV28 and J usage is TRBJ2-4; no clear D. CDR3 length: 13 residues. Trimming cost V 2 bases and J 5 bases, with 7 bases left between them. Per the germline V gene, CDR1 is MDHEN and CDR2 is SYDVKM. This CDR3 is CASSLQVQNIQYF. The CDR3 coding sequence is TGTGCCAGCAGTTTACAGGTTCAAAACATTCAGTACTTC.

This clonotype was detected only once. The V and J genes are TRBV30 and TRBJ2-5; the D is unclear. V was trimmed by 4 bases and J by 2 bases, leaving 11 bases between them. Germline CDR1 and CDR2: GTSNPN and SVGIG (reference sequence). The CDR3 covers 13 residues. The CDR3 nucleotides are TGTGCCTGGACAGTAACTGTACAAGAGACCCAGTACTTC. Encoded protein: CAWTVTVQETQYF. The full variable domain, with the rest looked up from reference TRBV30 and TRBJ2-5, is SQTIHQWPATLVQPVGSPLSLECTVEGTSNPNLYWYRQAAGRGLQLLFYSVGIGQISSEVPQNLSASRPQDRQFILSSKKLLLSDSGFYLCAWTVTVQETQYFGPGTRLLVL.

Many counts were recorded for this clonotype. This sequence joins TRBV28 and TRBJ2-1, with TRBD1 as a possible D gene (6 bases). This CDR3 has 15 residues. Germline CDR1 and CDR2: MDHEN and SYDVKM. Trimming removed 6 bases at V and 4 bases at J, with 16 bases between. CDR3 sequence: CASSPDRYYYNEQFF. For the CDR3, the DNA is TGTGCCAGCAGCCCCGACAGGTACTATTACAATGAGCAGTTCTTC.

This clonotype has more than one count but fewer than ten. The rearrangement links TRBV27 to TRBJ1-1, with TRBD1 as a possible D gene (5 bases). The CDR3 is 13 amino acids. Trimming cost V 4 bases and J 4 bases, with 10 bases left between them. Germline loops: CDR1 MNHEY, CDR2 SMNVEV (reference sequence). The CDR3 here is CASSWGSGTEAFF. The CDR3 DNA is TGTGCCAGCAGTTGGGGGTCAGGCACTGAAGCTTTCTTT.

The J gene is TRBJ2-7, the V gene TRBV29-1; TRBD1 matches 12 bases. The CDR3 runs to 15 residues. V dropped 4 bases and J dropped 6; count of bases not matched to a gene: 10. Germline CDR1 reads SQVTM; CDR2 reads ANQGSEA. The CDR3 region has the DNA TGCAGCGTTGTTCCCAGGGGGACAGGGGGCACCGAGCAGTACTTC. Translated, it gives CSVVPRGTGGTEQYF.

J is TRBJ2-2 and V is TRBV28; D is unclear. The CDR3 runs 15 residues. Trimming removed 3 bases at V and 4 bases at J, with 12 bases between. Looked up from germline, CDR1 is MDHEN and CDR2 is SYDVKM. CDR3 sequence reads: CASSFTTDLTGELFF. CDR3 sequence (DNA): TGTGCCAGCAGTTTCACAACGGACCTCACCGGGGAGCTGTTTTTT.

There are a few counts of this clonotype. The chain recombines TRBV7-8 with TRBJ2-5; the D is unclear. V gave up 1 base and J gave up 5 bases, with 14 bases separating them. This CDR3 is 15 amino acids long. Germline V lookup: CDR1 SGHVS, CDR2 FQNEAQ. The CDR3 loop is CASSLVSLMGETQYF. The CDR3 region has the DNA TGTGCCAGCAGCTTAGTATCCCTGATGGGTGAGACCCAGTACTTC.

A few counts support this clonotype. V is TRBV12-3 or TRBV12-4 and J is TRBJ1-4; TRBD1 agrees at 7 bases. V shed 6 bases, J shed 5 bases, and the junction held 9 bases outside the gene matches. The CDR3 covers 15 residues. The CDR3 DNA sequence: TGTGCCAGCAGCGCGACAGGGAATAGGAATGAAAAACTGTTTTTT. Protein sequence: CASSATGNRNEKLFF.

This clonotype was counted a few times. V is TRBV12-3 or TRBV12-4 and J is TRBJ1-1; D ambiguous. The CDR3 sequence is 14 residues long. Trimming stripped 5 bases from V and 0 bases from J, with 10 bases between. The CDR3 here is CASSIGRMNTEAFF. The CDR3 coding sequence is TGTGCCAGCAGTATAGGACGGATGAACACTGAAGCTTTCTTT.

The V gene is TRBV20-1, the J gene TRBJ2-7, with 8 bases matching TRBD2. Germline CDR1 and CDR2: DFQATT and SNEGSKA (reference sequence). V shed 3 bases, J shed 3 bases, and the junction held 7 bases outside the gene matches. This CDR3 region has 14 residues. DNA of the CDR3: TGCAGTGCTAGTTTCGGGGGGGCGAACTACGAGCAGTACTTC. Translating gives CSASFGGANYEQYF.

This clonotype was seen a handful of times. V gene TRBV20-1 combines with J gene TRBJ1-2; D possibly corresponds to TRBD1 (5 bases). CDR1 is DFQATT, CDR2 SNEGSKA, per germline (reference sequence). V lost 0 bases, J lost 5 bases, and 7 bases lay in between. The CDR3 is 12 amino acids. The CDR3 loop reads CSARDRVYGYTF. CDR3 DNA: TGCAGTGCTAGAGACAGGGTTTATGGCTACACCTTC.

V is TRBV12-3 or TRBV12-4 and J is TRBJ2-7; 8 bases map to TRBD1. The CDR3 is 16 residues long. Trimming took 4 bases from V and 3 from J; bases not matched to a gene: 11. The CDR3 DNA follows: TGTGCCAGCAGTTATGGCCCCCCAGACAGGGGCTACGAGCAGTACTTC. This encodes CASSYGPPDRGYEQYF.

There are a few counts of this clonotype. V usage is TRBV7-9 and J usage is TRBJ1-6, with TRBD1 matching 9 bases. V was clipped by 10 bases and J by 6 bases; unmatched bases: 10. The CDR3 has 15 amino acids. Germline-derived CDR1 and CDR2 are SEHNR and FQNEAQ (reference sequence). The CDR3, as DNA: TGTGCCACCACAGGGGGCGAGGCCGTTAATTCACCCCTCCACTTT. It encodes CATTGGEAVNSPLHF.

This clonotype was counted between two and nine times. The CDR3: CASSLGIPRLAGPPYNEQFF. The DNA for the CDR3 is TGTGCCAGCAGCTTAGGGATCCCACGACTAGCGGGCCCACCCTACAATGAGCAGTTCTTC. The rearrangement links TRBV11-2 to TRBJ2-1, with 10 bases that match TRBD2. CDR3 length: 20 residues. CDR1 SGHAT and CDR2 FQNNGV come from the germline V gene. With V trimmed by 1 base and J by 2 bases, 14 bases remained unmatched.

CDR3 sequence: CASSQDLAGGQETQYF. CDR3 DNA: TGCGCCAGCAGCCAAGATCTAGCGGGGGGGCAAGAGACCCAGTACTTC. The chain uses TRBV4-3 and TRBJ2-5, with TRBD2 matching 12 bases. The CDR3 is 16 residues long. V lost 0 bases to trimming and J lost 2 bases; unmatched junction nucleotides: 1. CDR1 and CDR2 (germline): LGHNA, YSLEER.